This T cell receptor beta chain was recorded in a study of radiotherapy plus CTLA-4 blockade in lung cancer. The wider study: Objective responses arose in approximately 19% of patients, and 25% to 35% experienced disease control.

Chemo-refractory metastatic non-small-cell lung cancer patients were treated with focal radiation plus CTLA-4 blockade with ipilimumab. As to this clone: Its target is unknown.

Study results and caveats: An expansion of tumor-derived TCR clones occurred in blood after radiotherapy plus ipilimumab.

The length of the CDR3 is 12 residues. The germline CDR1 and CDR2 sequences are SGDLS and YYNGEE. The V and J ends lost 7 bases and 6 bases respectively, with 11 bases between them. This table comes from immunoSEQ multiplex PCR, and its TCRdb copy is limited to in-frame clones, with some not included. The sample has roughly 50,000 clones, approximately 91% seen once; the top ten hold 6% to 8%. The V and J genes are TRBV9 and TRBJ2-1; a weak D match, TRBD2 (5 bases). Sample: peripheral blood, taken from a patient treated with radiotherapy plus ipilimumab. The clonotype originates from a human donor with non-small cell lung cancer whose response to radiotherapy plus ipilimumab could not be evaluated. CDR3 DNA sequence: TGTGCCAGCGGACGGACTCTCAATGAGCAGTTCTTC. Protein sequence: CASGRTLNEQFF.